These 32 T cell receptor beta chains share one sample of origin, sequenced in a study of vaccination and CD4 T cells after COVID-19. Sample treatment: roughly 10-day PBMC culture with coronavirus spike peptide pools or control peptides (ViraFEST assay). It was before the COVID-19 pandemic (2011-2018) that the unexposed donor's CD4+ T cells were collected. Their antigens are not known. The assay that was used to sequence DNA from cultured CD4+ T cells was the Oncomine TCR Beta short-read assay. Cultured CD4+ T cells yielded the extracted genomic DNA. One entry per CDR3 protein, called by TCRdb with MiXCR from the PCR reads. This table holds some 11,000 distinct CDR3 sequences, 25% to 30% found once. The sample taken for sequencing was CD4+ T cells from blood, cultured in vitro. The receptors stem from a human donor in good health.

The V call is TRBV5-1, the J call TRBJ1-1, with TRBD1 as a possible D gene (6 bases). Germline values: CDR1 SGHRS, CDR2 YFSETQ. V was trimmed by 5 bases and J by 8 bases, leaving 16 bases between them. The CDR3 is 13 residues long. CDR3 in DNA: TGCGCCAGCAGGGCACAGGGAACACAGGAAGCTTTCTTT. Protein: CASRAQGTQEAFF.

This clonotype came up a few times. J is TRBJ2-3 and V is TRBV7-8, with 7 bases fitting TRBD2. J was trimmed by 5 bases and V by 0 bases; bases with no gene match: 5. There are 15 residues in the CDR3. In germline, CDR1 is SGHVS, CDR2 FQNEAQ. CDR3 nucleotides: TGTGCCAGCAGCTTAGCGACAGCGGGGCGAGATACGCAGTATTTT. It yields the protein CASSLATAGRDTQYF.

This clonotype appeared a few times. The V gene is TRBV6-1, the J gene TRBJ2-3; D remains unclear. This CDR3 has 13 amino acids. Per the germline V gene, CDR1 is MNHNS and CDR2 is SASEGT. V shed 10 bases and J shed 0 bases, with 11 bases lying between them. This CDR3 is CATLKRSTDTQYF. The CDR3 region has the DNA TGTGCCACACTCAAAAGAAGCACAGATACGCAGTATTTT.

The CDR3, as DNA: TGTGCCAGCAGTTTAGGACGGAACTATGGCTACACCTTC. Translating it yields CASSLGRNYGYTF. The V gene is TRBV27, the J gene TRBJ1-2; D call uncertain. V dropped 2 bases and J dropped 2 bases, with 6 bases sitting between them. The germline CDR1 and CDR2 sequences are MNHEY and SMNVEV (reference sequence). The CDR3 sequence is 13 residues long.

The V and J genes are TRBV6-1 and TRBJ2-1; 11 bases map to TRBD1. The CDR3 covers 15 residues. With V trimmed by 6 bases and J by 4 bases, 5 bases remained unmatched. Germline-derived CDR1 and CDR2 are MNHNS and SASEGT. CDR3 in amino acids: CASSRTGGDYNEQFF. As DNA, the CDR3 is TGTGCCAGCAGCCGGACAGGGGGCGATTACAATGAGCAGTTCTTC.

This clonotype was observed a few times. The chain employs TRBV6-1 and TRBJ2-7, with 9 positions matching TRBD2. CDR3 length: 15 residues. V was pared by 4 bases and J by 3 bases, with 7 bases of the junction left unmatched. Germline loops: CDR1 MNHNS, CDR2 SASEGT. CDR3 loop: CASSGPGTSRYEQYF. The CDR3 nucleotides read TGTGCCAGCAGTGGACCCGGGACTAGCCGCTACGAGCAGTACTTC.

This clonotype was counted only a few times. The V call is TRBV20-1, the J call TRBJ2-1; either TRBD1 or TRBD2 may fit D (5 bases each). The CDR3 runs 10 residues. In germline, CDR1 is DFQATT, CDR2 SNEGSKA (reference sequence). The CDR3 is CSPRGNEQFF. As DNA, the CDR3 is TGCAGCCCGAGGGGCAATGAGCAGTTCTTC.

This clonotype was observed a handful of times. Here the CDR3 reads CSAPNDLNTEAFF. For the CDR3, the DNA is TGCAGTGCTCCAAACGATCTGAACACTGAAGCTTTCTTT. This chain links TRBV20-1 with TRBJ1-1; the D is unclear. Trimming took off 5 bases at V and 0 bases at J, with 10 bases between the two ends. CDR3 size: 13 residues. Germline V gene sequence: CDR1 DFQATT, CDR2 SNEGSKA (reference sequence).

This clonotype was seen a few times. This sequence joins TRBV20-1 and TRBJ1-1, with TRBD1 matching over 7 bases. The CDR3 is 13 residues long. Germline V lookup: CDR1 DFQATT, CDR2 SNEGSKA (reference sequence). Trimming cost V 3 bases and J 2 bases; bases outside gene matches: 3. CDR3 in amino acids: CSASRQGNTEAFF. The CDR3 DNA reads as TGCAGTGCTAGTAGACAGGGAAACACTGAAGCTTTCTTT.

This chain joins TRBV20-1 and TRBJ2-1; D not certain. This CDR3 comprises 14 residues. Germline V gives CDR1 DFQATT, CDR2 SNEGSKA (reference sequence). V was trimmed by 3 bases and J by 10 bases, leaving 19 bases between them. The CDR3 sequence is CSASNLGPRSEQFF. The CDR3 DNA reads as TGCAGTGCTAGTAATCTAGGACCCCGGAGCGAGCAGTTCTTC.

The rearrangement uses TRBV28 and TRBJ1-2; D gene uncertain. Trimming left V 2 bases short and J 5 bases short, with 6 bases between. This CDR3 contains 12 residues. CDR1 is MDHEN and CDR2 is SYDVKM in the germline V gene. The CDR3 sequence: CASSLAAYGYTF. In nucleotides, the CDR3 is TGTGCCAGCAGTTTAGCCGCATATGGCTACACCTTC.

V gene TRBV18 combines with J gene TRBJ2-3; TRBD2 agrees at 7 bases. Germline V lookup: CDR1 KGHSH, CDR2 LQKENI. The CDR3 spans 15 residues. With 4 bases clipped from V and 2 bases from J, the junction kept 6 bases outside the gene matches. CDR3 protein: CASSLASGVTDTQYF. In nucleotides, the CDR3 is TGTGCCAGCTCACTAGCCAGCGGGGTCACAGATACGCAGTATTTT.

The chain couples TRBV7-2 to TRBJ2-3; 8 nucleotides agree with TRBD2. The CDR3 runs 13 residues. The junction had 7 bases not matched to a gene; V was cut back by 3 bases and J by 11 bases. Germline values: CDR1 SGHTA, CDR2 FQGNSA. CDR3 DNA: TGTGCCAGCAGCTTCGGGAGGGGCGAGGGGCAGTATTTT. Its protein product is CASSFGRGEGQYF.

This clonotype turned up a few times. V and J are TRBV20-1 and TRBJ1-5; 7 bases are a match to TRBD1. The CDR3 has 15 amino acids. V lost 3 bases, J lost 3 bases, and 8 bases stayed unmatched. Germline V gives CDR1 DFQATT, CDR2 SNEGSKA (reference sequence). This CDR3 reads CSARQGGDANQPQHF. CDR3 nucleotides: TGCAGTGCTAGGCAGGGGGGGGACGCCAATCAGCCCCAGCATTTT.

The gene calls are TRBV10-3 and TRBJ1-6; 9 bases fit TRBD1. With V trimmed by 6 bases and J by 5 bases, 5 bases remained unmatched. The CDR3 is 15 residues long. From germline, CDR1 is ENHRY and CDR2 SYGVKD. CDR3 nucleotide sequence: TGTGCCATCAGGTTGGGACAGGGAAATAATTCACCCCTCCACTTT. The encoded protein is CAIRLGQGNNSPLHF.

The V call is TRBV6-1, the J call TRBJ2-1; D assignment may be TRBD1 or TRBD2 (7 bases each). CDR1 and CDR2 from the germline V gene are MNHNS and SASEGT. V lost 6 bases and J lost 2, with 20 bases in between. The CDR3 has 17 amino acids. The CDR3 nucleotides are TGTGCCAGCAGCCCCAGCAGGGGGGGGTACCCCTACAATGAGCAGTTCTTC. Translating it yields CASSPSRGGYPYNEQFF.

Here the CDR3 DNA reads TGTGCCAGCAGCACACAGACAGGGTCTGGGGAGACCCAGTACTTC. Translation: CASSTQTGSGETQYF. The gene calls are TRBV11-2 and TRBJ2-5; 7 positions match TRBD1. This CDR3 comprises 15 residues. Germline V gene lookup returns CDR1 SGHAT and CDR2 FQNNGV. With V trimmed by 5 bases and J by 5 bases, 11 bases remained unmatched. The variable domain in full, completed from reference TRBV11-2 and TRBJ2-5, reads EAGVAQSPRYKIIEKRQSVAFWCNPISGHATLYWYQQILGQGPKLLIQFQNNGVVDDSQLPKDRFSAERLKGVDSTLKIQPAKLEDSAVYLCASSTQTGSGETQYFGPGTRLLVL.

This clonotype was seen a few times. CDR3 nucleotide sequence: TGTGCCAGCAGCTTAGATGTGGAAGGTGAAGCTTTCTTT. It codes for CASSLDVEGEAFF. The V call is TRBV11-3, the J call TRBJ1-1; D ambiguous. CDR1 and CDR2 from the germline V gene are SGHNT and YENEEA. There are 13 residues in the CDR3. V dropped 0 bases and J dropped 7 bases, with 9 bases sitting between them.

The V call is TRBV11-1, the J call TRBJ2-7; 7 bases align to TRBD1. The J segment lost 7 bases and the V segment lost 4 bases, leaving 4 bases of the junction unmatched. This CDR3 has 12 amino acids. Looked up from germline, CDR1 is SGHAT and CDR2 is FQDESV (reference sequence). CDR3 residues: CASSSDREEQYF. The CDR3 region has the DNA TGTGCCAGCAGCTCCGACAGGGAAGAGCAGTACTTC.

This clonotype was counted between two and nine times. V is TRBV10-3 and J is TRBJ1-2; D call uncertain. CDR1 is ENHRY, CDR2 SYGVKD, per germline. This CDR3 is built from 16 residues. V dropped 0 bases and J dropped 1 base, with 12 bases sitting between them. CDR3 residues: CAISESLQVLNYGYTF. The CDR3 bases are TGTGCCATCAGTGAGTCGTTGCAGGTCCTTAACTATGGCTACACCTTC.

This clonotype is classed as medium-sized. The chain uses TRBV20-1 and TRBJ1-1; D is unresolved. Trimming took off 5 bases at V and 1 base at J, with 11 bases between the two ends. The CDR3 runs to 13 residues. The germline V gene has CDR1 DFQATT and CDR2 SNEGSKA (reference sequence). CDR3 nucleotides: TGCAGTGCTTCGAATCCCCAGAACACTGAAGCTTTCTTT. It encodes CSASNPQNTEAFF.

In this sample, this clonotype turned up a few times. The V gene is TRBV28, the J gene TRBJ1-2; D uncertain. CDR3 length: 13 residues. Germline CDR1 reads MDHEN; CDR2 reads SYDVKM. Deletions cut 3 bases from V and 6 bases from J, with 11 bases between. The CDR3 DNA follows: TGTGCCAGCAGTTTGTCGGCCGGCAATGGCTACACCTTC. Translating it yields CASSLSAGNGYTF.

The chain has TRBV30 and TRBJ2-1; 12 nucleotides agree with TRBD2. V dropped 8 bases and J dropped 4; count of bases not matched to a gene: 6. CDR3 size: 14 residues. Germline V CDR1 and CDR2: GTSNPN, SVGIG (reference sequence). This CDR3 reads CAGGLAGPYNEQFF. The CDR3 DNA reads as TGTGCCGGAGGACTAGCGGGACCTTACAATGAGCAGTTCTTC. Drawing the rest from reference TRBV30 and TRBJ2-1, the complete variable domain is SQTIHQWPATLVQPVGSPLSLECTVEGTSNPNLYWYRQAAGRGLQLLFYSVGIGQISSEVPQNLSASRPQDRQFILSSKKLLLSDSGFYLCAGGLAGPYNEQFFGPGTRLTVL.

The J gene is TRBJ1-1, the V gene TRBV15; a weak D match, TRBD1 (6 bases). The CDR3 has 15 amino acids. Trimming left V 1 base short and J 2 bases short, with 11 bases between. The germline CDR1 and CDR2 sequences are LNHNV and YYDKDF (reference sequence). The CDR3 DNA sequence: TGTGCCACCAGCAGAGTTCGGACAGTCAACACTGAAGCTTTCTTT. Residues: CATSRVRTVNTEAFF.

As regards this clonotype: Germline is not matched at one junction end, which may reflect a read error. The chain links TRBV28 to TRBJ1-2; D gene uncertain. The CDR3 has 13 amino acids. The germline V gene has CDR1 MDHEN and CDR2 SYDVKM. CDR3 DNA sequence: TGTGCCAGCAGTTTATTATTAGGATATGACTACACCTTC. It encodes CASSLLLGYDYTF.

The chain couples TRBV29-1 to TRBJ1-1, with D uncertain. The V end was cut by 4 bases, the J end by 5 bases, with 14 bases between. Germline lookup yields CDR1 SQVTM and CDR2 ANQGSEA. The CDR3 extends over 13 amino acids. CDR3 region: CSVGFGGGTEAFF. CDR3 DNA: TGCAGCGTTGGATTCGGCGGAGGAACTGAAGCTTTCTTT.

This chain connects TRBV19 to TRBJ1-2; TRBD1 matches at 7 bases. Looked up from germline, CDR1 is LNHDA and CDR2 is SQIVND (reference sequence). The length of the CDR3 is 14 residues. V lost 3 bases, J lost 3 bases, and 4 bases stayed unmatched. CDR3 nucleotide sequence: TGTGCCAGTAGTATCAGGGACAGCGACTATGGCTACACCTTC. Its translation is CASSIRDSDYGYTF.

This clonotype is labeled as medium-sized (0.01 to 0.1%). In nucleotides, the CDR3 is TGCAGTGCTAGATCCAGCGGGAGGGCCGACACCGGGGAGCTGTTTTTT. The encoded protein is CSARSSGRADTGELFF. This chain uses TRBV20-1 with TRBJ2-2; 10 positions agree with TRBD2. The germline V gene encodes CDR1 DFQATT and CDR2 SNEGSKA (reference sequence). V trimming: 2 bases; J trimming: 3 bases; junction bases outside the gene matches: 6. The CDR3 extends over 16 amino acids.

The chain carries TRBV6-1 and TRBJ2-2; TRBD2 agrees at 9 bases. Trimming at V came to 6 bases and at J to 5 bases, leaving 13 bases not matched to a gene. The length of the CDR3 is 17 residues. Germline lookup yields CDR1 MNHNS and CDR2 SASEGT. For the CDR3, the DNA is TGTGCCAGCAGCCGAGACGGACTAGCGTCTCGTACCGGGGAGCTGTTTTTT. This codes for CASSRDGLASRTGELFF.

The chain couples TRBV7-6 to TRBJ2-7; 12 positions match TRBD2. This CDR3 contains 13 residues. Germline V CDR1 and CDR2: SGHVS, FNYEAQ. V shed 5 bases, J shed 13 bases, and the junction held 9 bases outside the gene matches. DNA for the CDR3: TGTGCCAGCAGCGATCGGACTAGCGGGATGTTATACTTC. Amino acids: CASSDRTSGMLYF.

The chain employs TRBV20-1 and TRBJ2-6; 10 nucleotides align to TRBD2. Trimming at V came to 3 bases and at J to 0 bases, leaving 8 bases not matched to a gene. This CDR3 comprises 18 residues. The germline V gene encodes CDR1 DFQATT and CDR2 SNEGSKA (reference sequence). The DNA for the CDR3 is TGCAGTGCTAGTTCGAGCGGGAGGGCCCCCTCTGGGGCCAACGTCCTGACTTTC. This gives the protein CSASSSGRAPSGANVLTF.

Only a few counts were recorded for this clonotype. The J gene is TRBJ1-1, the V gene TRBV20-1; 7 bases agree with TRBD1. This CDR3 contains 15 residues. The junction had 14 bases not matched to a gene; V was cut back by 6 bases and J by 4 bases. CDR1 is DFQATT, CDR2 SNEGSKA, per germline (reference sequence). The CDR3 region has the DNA TGCAGTGCCCGAGGCGGGTCGGGACAGAGCACTGAAGCTTTCTTT. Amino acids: CSARGGSGQSTEAFF.